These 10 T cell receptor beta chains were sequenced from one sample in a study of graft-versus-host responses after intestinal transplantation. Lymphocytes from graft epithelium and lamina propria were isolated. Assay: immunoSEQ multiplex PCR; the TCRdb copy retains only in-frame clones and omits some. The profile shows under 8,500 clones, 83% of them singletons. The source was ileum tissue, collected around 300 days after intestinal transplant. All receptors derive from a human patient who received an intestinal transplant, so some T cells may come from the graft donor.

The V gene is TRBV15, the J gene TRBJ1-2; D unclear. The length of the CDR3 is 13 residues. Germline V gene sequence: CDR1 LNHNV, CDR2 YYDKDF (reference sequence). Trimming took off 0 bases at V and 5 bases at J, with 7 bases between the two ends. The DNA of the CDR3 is TGTGCCACCAGCAGAGATCAAGGGTATGGCTACACCTTC. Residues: CATSRDQGYGYTF.

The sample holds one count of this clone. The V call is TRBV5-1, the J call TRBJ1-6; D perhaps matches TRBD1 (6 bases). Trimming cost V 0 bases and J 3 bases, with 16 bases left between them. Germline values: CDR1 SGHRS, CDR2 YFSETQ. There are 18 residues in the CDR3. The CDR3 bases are TGCGCCAGCAGCTTGGCCGCCGGGGGCGGCAACTATAATTCACCCCTCCACTTT. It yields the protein CASSLAAGGGNYNSPLHF.

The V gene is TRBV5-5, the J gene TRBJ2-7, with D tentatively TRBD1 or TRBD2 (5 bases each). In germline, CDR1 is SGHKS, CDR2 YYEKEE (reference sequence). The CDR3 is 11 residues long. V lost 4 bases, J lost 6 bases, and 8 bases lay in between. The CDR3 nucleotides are TGTGCCAGCAGCCCAGGGAGCGAGCAGTACTTC. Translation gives CASSPGSEQYF.

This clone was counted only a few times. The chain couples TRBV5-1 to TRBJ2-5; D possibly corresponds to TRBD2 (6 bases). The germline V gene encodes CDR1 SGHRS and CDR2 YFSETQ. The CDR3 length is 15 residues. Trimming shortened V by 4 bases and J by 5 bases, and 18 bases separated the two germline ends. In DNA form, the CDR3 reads TGCGCCAGCAGCACCGACTCAGGGAGGAGGGAGACCCAGTACTTC. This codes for CASSTDSGRRETQYF.

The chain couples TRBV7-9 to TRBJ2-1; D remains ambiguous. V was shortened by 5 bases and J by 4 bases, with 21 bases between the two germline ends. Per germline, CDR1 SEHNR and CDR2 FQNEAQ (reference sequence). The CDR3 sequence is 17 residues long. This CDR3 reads CASSRRSRPQSYNEQFF. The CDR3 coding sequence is TGTGCCAGCAGCCGGCGGAGTCGGCCCCAGTCATACAATGAGCAGTTCTTC. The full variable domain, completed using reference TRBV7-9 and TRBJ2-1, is DTGVSQNPRHKITKRGQNVTFRCDPISEHNRLYWYRQTLGQGPEFLTYFQNEAQLEKSRLLSDRFSAERPKGSFSTLEIQRTEQGDSAMYLCASSRRSRPQSYNEQFFGPGTRLTVL.

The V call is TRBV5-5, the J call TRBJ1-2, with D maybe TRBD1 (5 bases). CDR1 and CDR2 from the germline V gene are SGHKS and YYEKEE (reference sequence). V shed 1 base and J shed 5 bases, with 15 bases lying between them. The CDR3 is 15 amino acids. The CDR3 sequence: CASSLPQGRRYGYTF. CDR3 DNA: TGTGCCAGCAGCTTGCCCCAGGGAAGGAGGTATGGCTACACCTTC.

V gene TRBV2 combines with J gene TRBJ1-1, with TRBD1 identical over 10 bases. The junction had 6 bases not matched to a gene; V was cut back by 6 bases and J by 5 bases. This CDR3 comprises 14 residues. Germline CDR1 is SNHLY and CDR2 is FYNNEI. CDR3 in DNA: TGTGCCAGCAGGGAACGACAGGGGGCGACTGAAGCTTTCTTT. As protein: CASRERQGATEAFF.

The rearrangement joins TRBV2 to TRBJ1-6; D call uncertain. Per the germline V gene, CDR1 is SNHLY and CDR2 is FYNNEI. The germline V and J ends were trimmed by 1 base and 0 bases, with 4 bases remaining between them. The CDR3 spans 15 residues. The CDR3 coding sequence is TGTGCCAGCAGTGAAGGGGGCTCCTATAATTCACCCCTCCACTTT. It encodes CASSEGGSYNSPLHF. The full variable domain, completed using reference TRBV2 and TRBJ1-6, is EPEVTQTPSHQVTQMGQEVILRCVPISNHLYFYWYRQILGQKVEFLVSFYNNEISEKSEIFDDQFSVERPDGSNFTLKIRSTKLEDSAMYFCASSEGGSYNSPLHFGNGTRLTVT.

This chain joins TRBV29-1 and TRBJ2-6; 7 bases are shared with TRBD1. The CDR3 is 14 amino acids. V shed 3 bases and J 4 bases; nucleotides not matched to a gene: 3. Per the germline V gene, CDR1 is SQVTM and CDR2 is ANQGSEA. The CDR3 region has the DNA TGCAGCGTTGAGACAGGGACGGGGGCCAACGTCCTGACTTTC. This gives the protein CSVETGTGANVLTF.

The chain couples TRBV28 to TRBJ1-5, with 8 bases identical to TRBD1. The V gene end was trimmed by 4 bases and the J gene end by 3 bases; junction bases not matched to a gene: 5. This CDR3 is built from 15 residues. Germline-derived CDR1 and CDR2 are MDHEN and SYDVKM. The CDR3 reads CASSSPQGANQPQHF. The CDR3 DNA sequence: TGTGCCAGCAGTTCGCCCCAGGGGGCCAATCAGCCCCAGCATTTT.